These 17 T cell receptor beta chains share one sample of origin, sequenced in a study of T cell responses to AZD1222 COVID-19 vaccine. Sequencing used immunoSEQ multiplex PCR; TCRdb keeps in-frame clones, though not all of them. The top ten hold approximately 1.5% of the sample, which has 100,000 to 150,000 clones, 70% to 90% seen once. Here the sequenced sample was peripheral blood, taken on day 0 of AZD1222 vaccination. Receptors were obtained from an adult in good health.

V is TRBV3-1 (or the pseudogene TRBV3-2) and J is TRBJ2-7, with 10 bases aligning to TRBD1. V shed 8 bases, J shed 2 bases, and the junction held 6 bases outside the gene matches. CDR1 and CDR2 from the germline V gene are LGHDT and YNNKEL (reference sequence). The CDR3 totals 14 residues. CDR3 in amino acids: CASGRTGGAYEQYF. The CDR3 DNA reads as TGTGCCAGCGGGCGGACAGGGGGGGCCTACGAGCAGTACTTC.

As to this clone: Different DNA sequences within this sample yield the same CDR3. J is TRBJ2-5 and V is TRBV19; no reliable D call. The V and J ends lost 3 bases and 4 bases respectively, with 3 bases between them. The CDR3 is 11 residues long. Germline CDR1 and CDR2: LNHDA and SQIVND (reference sequence). The CDR3 coding sequence is TGTGCCAGTAGTATTCGAGAGACCCAGTACTTC. Protein: CASSIRETQYF.

V is TRBV7-8 and J is TRBJ2-3; unclear D gene. The CDR3 runs to 12 residues. CDR1 is SGHVS, CDR2 FQNEAQ, per germline. Deletions cut 5 bases from V and 0 bases from J, with 3 bases between. CDR3 loop: CASSPSTDTQYF. Here the CDR3 DNA reads TGTGCCAGCAGCCCTAGCACAGATACGCAGTATTTT.

This clone appeared a single time. The chain recombines TRBV7-9 with TRBJ1-2; maybe TRBD1 (6 bases). V was clipped by 1 base and J by 8 bases, with 8 bases between them. The CDR3 runs to 12 residues. Per the germline V gene, CDR1 is SEHNR and CDR2 is FQNEAQ (reference sequence). The CDR3 sequence: CASSLGTAGYTF. CDR3 nucleotides: TGTGCCAGCAGCTTAGGGACAGCGGGCTACACCTTC.

This rearrangement joins TRBV6-2 or TRBV6-3 to TRBJ2-7; 8 bases fit TRBD2. Germline CDR1 MNHEY, CDR2 SVGEGT. CDR3 length: 14 residues. Trimming at V came to 2 bases and at J to 2 bases, leaving 2 bases not matched to a gene. The CDR3 bases are TGTGCCAGCAGTTACGCGGGACTAGCCTACGAGCAGTACTTC. Its translation: CASSYAGLAYEQYF.

The chain uses TRBV29-1 and TRBJ2-3; the D gene is possibly TRBD2 (5 bases). Per germline, CDR1 SQVTM and CDR2 ANQGSEA. This CDR3 comprises 14 residues. Trimming took off 6 bases at V and 3 bases at J, with 16 bases between the two ends. Written as DNA, the CDR3 is TGCAGCGTCGGGCCCCGACTATCGACAGATACGCAGTATTTT. As protein: CSVGPRLSTDTQYF.

The chain recombines TRBV3-1 (or the pseudogene TRBV3-2) with TRBJ1-6; no definite D call. There are 16 residues in the CDR3. V dropped 1 base and J dropped 4 bases, with 11 bases sitting between them. The germline V gene has CDR1 LGHDT and CDR2 YNNKEL (reference sequence). The CDR3 reads CASSQAGRRYNSPLHF. CDR3 sequence (DNA): TGTGCCAGCAGCCAAGCAGGACGGCGGTATAATTCACCCCTCCACTTT.

The chain combines TRBV7-9 with TRBJ2-1; D is unclear. In germline, CDR1 is SEHNR, CDR2 FQNEAQ (reference sequence). The CDR3 covers 18 residues. The V end was cut by 5 bases, the J end by 7 bases, with 27 bases between. The CDR3 region is CASSRRLMSSVMENEQFF. CDR3 nucleotide sequence: TGTGCCAGCAGCCGCCGTTTAATGTCGAGTGTGATGGAGAATGAGCAGTTCTTC.

The chain has TRBV12-5 and TRBJ2-7; tentatively, D is TRBD2 (6 bases). The CDR3 loop spans 12 amino acids. V was trimmed by 8 bases and J by 2 bases, leaving 10 bases between them. Per the germline V gene, CDR1 is LGHNT and CDR2 is FRNRAP. CDR3 coding DNA: TGTGCTAGTAGCGGGCCTACCTACGAGCAGTACTTC. Its translation: CASSGPTYEQYF.

This chain links TRBV24-1 with TRBJ1-5; 7 bases align to TRBD1. The CDR3 is 15 amino acids. V shed 10 bases, J shed 0 bases, and the junction held 8 bases outside the gene matches. Germline V gives CDR1 KGHDR, CDR2 SFDVKD. The CDR3 spells CATTTGTDSNQPQHF. The CDR3 bases are TGTGCCACAACTACCGGGACAGATAGCAATCAGCCCCAGCATTTT.

The V call is TRBV3-1 (or the pseudogene TRBV3-2), the J call TRBJ2-1; D might be TRBD1 or TRBD2, each matching 5 bases. The CDR3 covers 15 residues. The V gene's germline CDR1 is LGHDT and CDR2 YNNKEL (reference sequence). V lost 5 bases and J 8 bases, leaving 19 bases between the germline ends. The CDR3 DNA is TGTGCCAGCAGCTACCGGGACCTCCCCCTCGATGAGCAGTTCTTC. The encoded protein is CASSYRDLPLDEQFF.

This clone is a singleton in its sample. The chain carries TRBV6-5 and TRBJ1-1, with D uncertain. This CDR3 region has 13 residues. Germline assignment: CDR1 MNHEY and CDR2 SVGAGI. V was clipped by 5 bases and J by 5 bases, with 12 bases between them. The CDR3 loop reads CASSPRGGTEAFF. The CDR3 DNA sequence: TGTGCCAGCAGTCCCCGAGGAGGGACTGAAGCTTTCTTT.

This chain links TRBV7-2 with TRBJ1-3; D uncertain. CDR3 size: 15 residues. Germline loops: CDR1 SGHTA, CDR2 FQGNSA. The V and J ends lost 1 base and 0 bases respectively, with 7 bases between them. CDR3 bases: TGTGCCAGCAGCTTAGTTGGAGCCTCTGGAAACACCATATATTTT. Its translation is CASSLVGASGNTIYF.

This chain links TRBV7-3 with TRBJ2-1; TRBD2 matches at 7 bases. The J segment lost 2 bases and the V segment lost 5 bases, leaving 6 bases of the junction unmatched. The CDR3 loop spans 15 amino acids. Germline V CDR1 and CDR2: SGHTA, FQGTGA. CDR3 loop: CASSPLAVAYNEQFF. The CDR3 DNA is TGTGCCAGCAGCCCCCTAGCGGTCGCCTACAATGAGCAGTTCTTC.

The chain couples TRBV18 to TRBJ1-1, with D unclear. Germline CDR1 is KGHSH and CDR2 is LQKENI. This CDR3 spans 16 amino acids. V lost 1 base to trimming and J lost 0 bases, with 12 bases between them. The CDR3 DNA follows: TGTGCCAGCTCACCACGGCAGGAAGCCGTGAACACTGAAGCTTTCTTT. Translating it yields CASSPRQEAVNTEAFF.

V usage is TRBV7-7 and J usage is TRBJ2-2, with D unresolved. The V gene's germline CDR1 is SSHAT and CDR2 FNYEAQ (reference sequence). Trimming cost V 5 bases and J 1 base, with 11 bases left between them. This CDR3 contains 15 residues. CDR3 bases: TGTGCCAGCAGCCCTGACTTGATGAACACCGGGGAGCTGTTTTTT. It yields the protein CASSPDLMNTGELFF.

This clone showed up just once. The chain uses TRBV6-6 and TRBJ1-5, with 8 bases lining up with TRBD1. The CDR3 runs 14 residues. Losses at the gene ends were 6 bases for V and 4 bases for J; bases not matched to a gene: 5. CDR1 is MNHNY, CDR2 SVGAGI, per germline (reference sequence). CDR3 protein: CASRRTGRNQPQHF. CDR3 DNA sequence: TGTGCCAGCAGGCGGACAGGGCGGAATCAGCCCCAGCATTTT.